Listed below are T cell receptor beta chains from one sample, sequenced in a study of radiation and T cells in renal cell carcinoma. Produced via immunoSEQ multiplex PCR; TCRdb's table is partial and in-frame only. The table includes about 130,000 clones, around nine tenths detected once. The material was blood, obtained from a patient whose treatment included radiotherapy and nephrectomy. Receptor source: a woman aged 50 to 60 with renal cell carcinoma. CDR3s include the opening cysteine and the closing phenylalanine or tryptophan. Fields, in order: D gene, V gene, clone size, J gene, CDR3 protein, CDR3 DNA. D genes are given only for firm matches. Clone sizes are given selectively: once, few, many, or a class where the clone is expanded.

D gene: -; V gene: TRBV2; clone size: -; J gene: TRBJ1-5; CDR3 protein: CASSEEEGVGNQPQHF; CDR3 DNA: TGTGCCAGCAGTGAAGAGGAGGGGGTAGGCAATCAGCCCCAGCATTTT
D gene: -; V gene: TRBV6-1; clone size: -; J gene: TRBJ1-5; CDR3 protein: CASKLHWEGNQPQHF; CDR3 DNA: TGTGCCAGCAAACTACACTGGGAGGGCAATCAGCCCCAGCATTTT
D gene: -; V gene: TRBV7-9; clone size: -; J gene: TRBJ2-7; CDR3 protein: CASSLDSSYEQYF; CDR3 DNA: TGTGCCAGCAGCTTAGACAGTTCCTACGAGCAGTACTTC
D gene: TRBD1; V gene: TRBV7-8; clone size: -; J gene: TRBJ2-7; CDR3 protein: CASSMAGTGYEQYF; CDR3 DNA: TGTGCCAGCAGCATGGCCGGGACAGGTTACGAGCAGTACTTC
D gene: TRBD2; V gene: TRBV9; clone size: -; J gene: TRBJ2-2; CDR3 protein: CASSPDALAGAGELFF; CDR3 DNA: TGTGCCAGCAGCCCAGACGCTCTAGCGGGGGCGGGGGAGCTGTTTTTT
D gene: -; V gene: TRBV10-2; clone size: -; J gene: TRBJ1-4; CDR3 protein: CASSDDRTNEKLFF; CDR3 DNA: TGCGCCAGCAGTGATGACAGGACTAATGAAAAACTGTTTTTT
D gene: -; V gene: TRBV6-5; clone size: -; J gene: TRBJ1-1; CDR3 protein: CASSYEQGGRAAFF; CDR3 DNA: TGTGCCAGCAGTTACGAGCAGGGCGGCCGGGCAGCTTTCTTT
D gene: -; V gene: TRBV6-6; clone size: -; J gene: TRBJ1-3; CDR3 protein: CASSFFSGNTIYF; CDR3 DNA: TGTGCCAGCAGTTTTTTCTCTGGAAACACCATATATTTT
D gene: -; V gene: TRBV2; clone size: -; J gene: TRBJ1-2; CDR3 protein: CASSEANDGYTF; CDR3 DNA: TGTGCCAGCAGTGAAGCGAATGATGGCTACACCTTC
D gene: -; V gene: TRBV7-3; clone size: -; J gene: TRBJ2-2; CDR3 protein: CASSLGGTANTGELFF; CDR3 DNA: TGTGCCAGCAGCTTAGGCGGGACAGCGAACACCGGGGAGCTGTTTTTT
D gene: TRBD1; V gene: TRBV18; clone size: -; J gene: TRBJ2-2; CDR3 protein: CASSPGQGDHTGELFF; CDR3 DNA: TGTGCCAGCTCACCGGGACAGGGGGATCACACCGGGGAGCTGTTTTTT
D gene: -; V gene: TRBV7-9; clone size: -; J gene: TRBJ1-2; CDR3 protein: CASSLSTAANYGYTF; CDR3 DNA: TGTGCCAGCAGCTTATCTACTGCGGCAAACTATGGCTACACCTTC
D gene: TRBD1; V gene: TRBV19; clone size: -; J gene: TRBJ2-4; CDR3 protein: CASSEGQGASIQYF; CDR3 DNA: TGTGCCTCAAGTGAGGGACAGGGGGCTAGCATTCAGTACTTC
D gene: -; V gene: TRBV7-2; clone size: -; J gene: TRBJ2-7; CDR3 protein: CASSLGGAQTAYEQYF; CDR3 DNA: TGTGCCAGCAGCTTAGGGGGGGCTCAAACCGCCTACGAGCAGTACTTC
D gene: TRBD1; V gene: TRBV29-1; clone size: -; J gene: TRBJ2-7; CDR3 protein: CSGSGTGTYEQYF; CDR3 DNA: TGCAGCGGATCCGGGACAGGGACCTACGAGCAGTACTTC
D gene: TRBD1; V gene: TRBV6-1; clone size: -; J gene: TRBJ1-2; CDR3 protein: CASTGQVYYGYTF; CDR3 DNA: TGTGCCAGTACGGGACAGGTCTACTATGGCTACACCTTC
D gene: -; V gene: TRBV5-4; clone size: -; J gene: TRBJ1-2; CDR3 protein: CASSLEEARGYTF; CDR3 DNA: TGTGCCAGCAGCTTGGAGGAGGCCCGCGGCTACACCTTC
D gene: TRBD2; V gene: TRBV11-2; clone size: -; J gene: TRBJ2-7; CDR3 protein: CASSLAGGPYEQYF; CDR3 DNA: TGTGCCAGCAGCTTAGCGGGGGGGCCCTACGAGCAGTACTTC
D gene: -; V gene: TRBV7-2; clone size: -; J gene: TRBJ1-2; CDR3 protein: CASSLPGFNYGYTF; CDR3 DNA: TGTGCCAGCAGCTTACCCGGCTTTAACTATGGCTACACCTTC
D gene: TRBD2; V gene: TRBV6-5; clone size: once; J gene: TRBJ2-1; CDR3 protein: CASILGTSYNEQFF; CDR3 DNA: TGTGCCAGCATCCTCGGGACTAGCTACAATGAGCAGTTCTTC
D gene: -; V gene: TRBV6-5; clone size: -; J gene: TRBJ1-2; CDR3 protein: CASSSLWIAGAYGYTF; CDR3 DNA: TGTGCCAGCAGTTCACTCTGGATAGCTGGGGCGTATGGCTACACCTTC
D gene: -; V gene: TRBV19; clone size: -; J gene: TRBJ1-5; CDR3 protein: CASSLWRTKGGNQPQHF; CDR3 DNA: TGTGCCAGTAGTTTATGGAGGACCAAAGGCGGCAATCAGCCCCAGCATTTT
D gene: -; V gene: TRBV9; clone size: -; J gene: TRBJ2-3; CDR3 protein: CASSVPSGPDTQYF; CDR3 DNA: TGTGCCAGCAGCGTACCGAGCGGGCCAGATACGCAGTATTTT
D gene: TRBD2; V gene: TRBV25-1; clone size: -; J gene: TRBJ2-3; CDR3 protein: CASSPGLAGDTQYF; CDR3 DNA: TGTGCCAGCAGTCCGGGACTAGCTGGAGATACGCAGTATTTT
D gene: -; V gene: TRBV11-2; clone size: -; J gene: TRBJ1-1; CDR3 protein: CASSLGVQGTKAFF; CDR3 DNA: TGTGCCAGCAGCTTGGGAGTACAGGGTACGAAAGCTTTCTTT
D gene: TRBD2; V gene: TRBV6-5; clone size: -; J gene: TRBJ2-1; CDR3 protein: CASSYSRSGLDNEQFF; CDR3 DNA: TGTGCCAGCAGTTACTCTAGGAGCGGACTAGATAATGAGCAGTTCTTC
D gene: -; V gene: TRBV7-9; clone size: -; J gene: TRBJ1-2; CDR3 protein: CASSSEQGIVGYTF; CDR3 DNA: TGTGCCAGCAGCTCCGAACAGGGCATTGTGGGCTACACCTTC
D gene: -; V gene: TRBV7-3; clone size: -; J gene: TRBJ2-2; CDR3 protein: CASSPGNTGELFF; CDR3 DNA: TGTGCCAGCAGCCCGGGGAACACCGGGGAGCTGTTTTTT
D gene: -; V gene: TRBV9; clone size: -; J gene: TRBJ1-6; CDR3 protein: CASSPEGALNSPLHF; CDR3 DNA: TGTGCCAGCAGCCCGGAAGGGGCGCTTAATTCACCCCTCCACTTT
D gene: -; V gene: TRBV6-5; clone size: -; J gene: TRBJ1-3; CDR3 protein: CASSYGRGAGGNTIYF; CDR3 DNA: TGTGCCAGCAGTTACGGACGGGGGGCGGGAGGAAACACCATATATTTT
D gene: TRBD2; V gene: TRBV19; clone size: -; J gene: TRBJ2-1; CDR3 protein: CASSPTSYEQFF; CDR3 DNA: TGTGCCAGTAGTCCGACTAGCTATGAGCAGTTCTTC
D gene: -; V gene: TRBV11-3; clone size: -; J gene: TRBJ2-2; CDR3 protein: CASSLARGITGELFF; CDR3 DNA: TGTGCCAGCAGCTTAGCCCGGGGGATCACCGGGGAGCTGTTTTTT
D gene: -; V gene: TRBV5-1; clone size: -; J gene: TRBJ1-5; CDR3 protein: CASSLEGYQPQHF; CDR3 DNA: TGCGCCAGCAGCTTGGAGGGATATCAGCCCCAGCATTTT
D gene: -; V gene: TRBV29-1; clone size: -; J gene: TRBJ1-1; CDR3 protein: CSVEHAVRHAFF; CDR3 DNA: TGCAGCGTTGAACATGCAGTCAGGCACGCTTTCTTT
D gene: TRBD1; V gene: TRBV23-1; clone size: -; J gene: TRBJ1-6; CDR3 protein: CASSQFRGHGSLNSPLHF; CDR3 DNA: TGCGCCAGCAGTCAATTCAGGGGGCACGGTTCTCTTAATTCACCCCTCCACTTT
D gene: -; V gene: TRBV7-8; clone size: -; J gene: TRBJ2-5; CDR3 protein: CASSLEGKQETQYF; CDR3 DNA: TGTGCCAGCAGCTTGGAGGGGAAACAAGAGACCCAGTACTTC
D gene: -; V gene: TRBV5-6; clone size: -; J gene: TRBJ1-5; CDR3 protein: CASSWSLGNQPQHF; CDR3 DNA: TGTGCCAGCAGCTGGTCCCTGGGGAATCAGCCCCAGCATTTT
D gene: TRBD1; V gene: TRBV2; clone size: few; J gene: TRBJ1-2; CDR3 protein: CASISTGTGRIGGYTF; CDR3 DNA: TGTGCCAGCATTAGCACCGGGACAGGGCGGATCGGGGGCTACACCTTC
D gene: -; V gene: TRBV7-8; clone size: once; J gene: TRBJ1-1; CDR3 protein: CASSLELGLTWKAFF; CDR3 DNA: TGTGCCAGCAGCTTAGAACTAGGGCTCACATGGAAAGCTTTCTTT
D gene: -; V gene: TRBV9; clone size: -; J gene: TRBJ2-5; CDR3 protein: CASSGPREQETQYF; CDR3 DNA: TGTGCCAGCAGCGGCCCCAGGGAGCAAGAGACCCAGTACTTC
D gene: -; V gene: TRBV6-5; clone size: -; J gene: TRBJ1-2; CDR3 protein: CASSRTTGYYGYTF; CDR3 DNA: TGTGCCAGCAGTCGAACCACGGGGTACTATGGCTACACCTTC
D gene: TRBD1; V gene: TRBV11-2; clone size: -; J gene: TRBJ2-7; CDR3 protein: CASSLDKDRGYEQYF; CDR3 DNA: TGTGCCAGCAGCTTAGATAAGGACAGGGGCTACGAGCAGTACTTC
D gene: TRBD1; V gene: TRBV7-2; clone size: once; J gene: TRBJ1-6; CDR3 protein: CASSPSIAGGDSPLHF; CDR3 DNA: TGTGCCAGCAGCCCTTCGATCGCAGGGGGCGATTCACCCCTCCACTTT
D gene: -; V gene: TRBV19; clone size: -; J gene: TRBJ1-5; CDR3 protein: CASSIAEGWGQPQHF; CDR3 DNA: TGTGCCAGTAGTATAGCTGAGGGGTGGGGTCAGCCCCAGCATTTT
D gene: -; V gene: TRBV5-8; clone size: -; J gene: TRBJ1-1; CDR3 protein: CASSPTHGGTEAFF; CDR3 DNA: TGTGCCAGCAGCCCGACACACGGGGGCACTGAAGCTTTCTTT
D gene: -; V gene: TRBV21-1; clone size: -; J gene: TRBJ2-7; CDR3 protein: CASSSRRAAVCPYEQYF; CDR3 DNA: TGTGCCAGCAGCTCCAGACGAGCGGCCGTTTGTCCCTACGAGCAGTACTTC
D gene: -; V gene: TRBV6-5; clone size: -; J gene: TRBJ1-2; CDR3 protein: CASSYSMEGSNGYTF; CDR3 DNA: TGTGCCAGCAGTTACTCGATGGAGGGTTCCAATGGCTACACCTTC
D gene: -; V gene: TRBV5-6; clone size: -; J gene: TRBJ2-7; CDR3 protein: CASSSVTYGGEQYF; CDR3 DNA: TGTGCCAGCAGCTCCGTGACATATGGGGGCGAGCAGTACTTC
D gene: -; V gene: TRBV7-9; clone size: few; J gene: TRBJ1-1; CDR3 protein: CASSPAPENTEAFF; CDR3 DNA: TGTGCCAGCAGCCCCGCGCCAGAGAACACTGAAGCTTTCTTT
D gene: -; V gene: TRBV6-1; clone size: -; J gene: TRBJ1-3; CDR3 protein: CASSVTGPYSGNTIYF; CDR3 DNA: TGTGCCAGCAGTGTCACCGGGCCGTACTCTGGAAACACCATATATTTT
D gene: TRBD2; V gene: TRBV5-4; clone size: once; J gene: TRBJ2-3; CDR3 protein: CASSLRGADTQYF; CDR3 DNA: TGTGCCAGCAGCCTACGGGGGGCAGATACGCAGTATTTT
D gene: -; V gene: TRBV19; clone size: -; J gene: TRBJ1-2; CDR3 protein: CASSISRAGYYGYTF; CDR3 DNA: TGTGCCAGTAGTATATCCAGGGCGGGATACTATGGCTACACCTTC
D gene: -; V gene: TRBV6-5; clone size: -; J gene: TRBJ1-1; CDR3 protein: CASTQAPGQNTEAFF; CDR3 DNA: TGTGCCAGCACCCAAGCACCGGGACAGAACACTGAAGCTTTCTTT